This section outlines one T cell receptor beta chain sequence together with its context. The sample belongs to a study of blood T cell repertoires in COVID-19. Study summary: Collection of acute and convalescent COVID-19 samples took place in the United States, Italy and Spain. T cells, B-cell-depleted T cells, or PBMCs supplied cDNA or gDNA.

Original processing methods: Quantification of nucleated cells was approximated via reference gene primer amplification. Libraries were prepared by immunoSEQ multiplex PCR; TCRdb keeps only in-frame clonotypes and omits some of them. That table furnishes V, J and clone size, whereas the DNA furnished D and trimming. The sample consists of 57,000 or so clones, around four fifths of them appearing once. This sequence was found in a man aged 65 to 85 with acute or convalescent COVID-19. The sequenced material came from peripheral blood.

The CDR3 DNA sequence: TGTGCCAGCAGTGAAGCCCCGATGGGTCCCCAGGGGATGAACGGGGAGCTGTTTTTT. It yields the protein CASSEAPMGPQGMNGELFF. The chain couples TRBV2 to TRBJ2-2; D may be TRBD1 (6 bases). The CDR3 length is 19 residues. Germline loops: CDR1 SNHLY, CDR2 FYNNEI. V lost 0 bases to trimming and J lost 7 bases, with 24 bases between them.